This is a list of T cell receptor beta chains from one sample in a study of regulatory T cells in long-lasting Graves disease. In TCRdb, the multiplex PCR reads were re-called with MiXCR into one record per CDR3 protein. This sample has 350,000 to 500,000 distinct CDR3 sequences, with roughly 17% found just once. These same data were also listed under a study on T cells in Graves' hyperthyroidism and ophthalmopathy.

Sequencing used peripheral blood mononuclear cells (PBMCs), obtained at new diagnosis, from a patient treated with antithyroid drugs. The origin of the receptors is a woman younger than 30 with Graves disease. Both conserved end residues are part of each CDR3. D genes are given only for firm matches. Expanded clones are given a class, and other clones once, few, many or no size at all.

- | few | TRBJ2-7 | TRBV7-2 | CASSFPRYEQYF | TGTGCCAGCAGCTTCCCTCGCTACGAGCAGTACTTC
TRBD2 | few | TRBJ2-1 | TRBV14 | CASSQKFGLAGPYNEQFF | TGTGCCAGCAGCCAGAAGTTTGGACTAGCGGGGCCATACAATGAGCAGTTCTTC
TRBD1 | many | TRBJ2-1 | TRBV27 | CASRPPGGQGSGEQFF | TGTGCCAGCAGGCCCCCAGGTGGACAGGGCTCGGGTGAGCAGTTCTTC
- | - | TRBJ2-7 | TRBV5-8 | CASRPNVLVSIF | TGTGCCAGCAGGCCTAATGTGCTCGTATCGATTTTC
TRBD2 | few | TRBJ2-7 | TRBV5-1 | CASSLTSGSVYYEQYF | TGCGCCAGCAGCTTGACTAGCGGATCTGTTTACTACGAGCAGTACTTC
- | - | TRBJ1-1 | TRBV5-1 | CASSLVSGLNTEAFF | TGCGCCAGCAGCTTGGTTTCTGGGTTGAACACTGAAGCTTTCTTT
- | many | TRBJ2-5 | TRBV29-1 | CSVEVVRAHTRGDGGQETQYF | TGCAGCGTTGAAGTCGTGAGGGCACACACTCGGGGGGACGGGGGGCAGGAGACCCAGTACTTC
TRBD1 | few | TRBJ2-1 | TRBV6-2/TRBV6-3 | CASSYPLPGQGNEQFF | TGTGCCAGCAGTTACCCTCTGCCGGGACAGGGCAATGAGCAGTTCTTC
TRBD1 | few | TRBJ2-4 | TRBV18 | CASSPQGARQNIQYF | TGTGCCAGCTCACCACAGGGGGCGCGTCAAAACATTCAGTACTTC
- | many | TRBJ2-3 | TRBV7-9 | CASSWEAGTDTQYF | TGTGCCAGCAGCTGGGAGGCTGGCACAGATACGCAGTATTTT
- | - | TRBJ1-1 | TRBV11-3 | CASSLDRSGVMNTEAFF | TGTGCCAGCAGCTTAGATCGCTCAGGGGTCATGAACACTGAAGCTTTCTTT
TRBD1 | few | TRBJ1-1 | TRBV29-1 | CSVYGRQGANTEAFF | TGCAGCGTCTATGGTAGACAGGGGGCGAACACTGAAGCTTTCTTT
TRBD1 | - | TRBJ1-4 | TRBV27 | CASKRTGGNEKLFF | TGTGCCAGCAAAAGGACAGGGGGTAATGAAAAACTGTTTTTT
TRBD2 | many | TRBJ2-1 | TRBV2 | CASSLLAGGNYNEQFF | TGTGCCAGCAGTTTACTAGCGGGAGGAAACTACAATGAGCAGTTCTTC
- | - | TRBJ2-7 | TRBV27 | CASSLQQDTYEQYF | TGTGCCAGCAGTCTCCAACAGGATACCTACGAGCAGTACTTC